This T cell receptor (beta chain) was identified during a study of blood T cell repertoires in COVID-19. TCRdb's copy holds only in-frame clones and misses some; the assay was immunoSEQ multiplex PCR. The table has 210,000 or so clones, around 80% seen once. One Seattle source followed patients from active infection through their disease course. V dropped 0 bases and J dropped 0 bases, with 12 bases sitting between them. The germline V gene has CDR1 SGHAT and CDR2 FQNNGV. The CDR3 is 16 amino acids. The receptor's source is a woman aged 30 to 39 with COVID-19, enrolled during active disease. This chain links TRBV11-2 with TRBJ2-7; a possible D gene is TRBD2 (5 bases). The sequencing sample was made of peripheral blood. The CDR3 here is CASSLEAGRSSYEQYF. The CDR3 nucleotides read TGTGCCAGCAGCTTAGAGGCGGGCAGGAGCTCCTACGAGCAGTACTTC.